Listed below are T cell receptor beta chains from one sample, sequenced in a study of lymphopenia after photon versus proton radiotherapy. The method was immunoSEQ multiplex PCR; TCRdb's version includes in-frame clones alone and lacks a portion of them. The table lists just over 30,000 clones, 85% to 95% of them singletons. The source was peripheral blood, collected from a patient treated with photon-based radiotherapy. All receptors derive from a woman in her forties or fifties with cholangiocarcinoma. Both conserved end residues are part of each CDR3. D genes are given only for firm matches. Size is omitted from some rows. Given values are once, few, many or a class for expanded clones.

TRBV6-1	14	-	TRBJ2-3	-	CASSEGIDSDTQYF	TGTGCCAGCAGTGAAGGGATAGATTCGGATACGCAGTATTTT
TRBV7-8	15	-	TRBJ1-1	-	CASSFGRGYGTEAFF	TGTGCCAGCAGCTTCGGTCGAGGTTATGGGACTGAAGCTTTCTTT
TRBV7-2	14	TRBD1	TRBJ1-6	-	CASSFKGANSPLHF	TGTGCCAGCAGCTTCAAGGGGGCAAATTCACCCCTCCACTTT
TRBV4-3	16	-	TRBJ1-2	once	CASSQGFFALSYGYTF	TGCGCCAGCAGCCAAGGATTCTTCGCTCTCTCCTATGGCTACACCTTC
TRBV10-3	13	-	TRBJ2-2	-	CAISGQTSGELFF	TGTGCCATCAGTGGCCAGACTAGCGGGGAGCTGTTTTTT
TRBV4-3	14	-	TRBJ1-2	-	CASSQDLGARGYTF	TGCGCCAGCAGCCAAGACTTGGGGGCGCGTGGCTACACCTTC
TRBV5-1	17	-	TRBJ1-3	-	CASSGIGGELSGNTIYF	TGCGCCAGCAGCGGAATAGGGGGAGAACTCTCTGGAAACACCATATATTTT
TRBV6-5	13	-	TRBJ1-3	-	CASREPGANTIYF	TGTGCCAGCAGGGAACCCGGGGCTAACACCATATATTTT
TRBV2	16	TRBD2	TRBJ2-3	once	CASSEATSGGTDTQYF	TGTGCCAGCAGTGAAGCAACTAGCGGGGGGACAGATACGCAGTATTTT
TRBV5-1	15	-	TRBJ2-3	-	CASSLTGGLTDTQYF	TGCGCCAGCAGCTTGACTGGGGGTCTCACAGATACGCAGTATTTT
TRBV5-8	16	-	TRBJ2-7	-	CASSPSSRSLSYEQYF	TGTGCCAGCAGCCCCTCCTCCAGGAGCCTCTCCTACGAGCAGTACTTC
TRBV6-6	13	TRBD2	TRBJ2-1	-	CASSSTGGNEQFF	TGTGCCAGCAGCTCAACGGGAGGAAATGAGCAGTTCTTC